The clone carrying this TCR beta chain was picked up many times. The data are from a study of T cells in Graves' hyperthyroidism and ophthalmopathy. The CDR3 is 14 amino acids. After removal of 5 bases from V and 3 bases from J, the junction contained 3 bases not matched to a gene. Per the germline V gene, CDR1 is SGHTA and CDR2 is FQGNSA. Amplification targeted TCR beta CDR3 regions from RNA transcripts. First-round RT-PCR targeting the TCR CDR3 was performed with the HTBI primer set. TCRdb itself ran the multiplex PCR reads through MiXCR, one entry per CDR3 protein. Of some 560,000 distinct CDR3 sequences listed, around 14% are singletons.

Input material: blood. The V gene is TRBV7-2, the J gene TRBJ2-7; TRBD2 matches 11 bases. The TCR was taken from a woman aged 30 to 39 with Graves' hyperthyroidism. The CDR3 DNA sequence: TGTGCCAGCAGCCCTAGCGGGAGGTACTACGAGCAGTACTTC. It codes for CASSPSGRYYEQYF.